These T cell receptor beta chains were read from a single sample in a study of identical twins. MiXCR, run by TCRdb on the 5' RACE reads, gives a single entry per CDR3 protein. The repertoire holds some 660,000 distinct CDR3 sequences, roughly 8% seen once, with 0.98% in the top ten. Separately, the same data were catalogued under a study of yellow fever vaccine responses in identical twins.

Sequences were obtained from PBMCs. These receptors all come from a woman aged 18 to 35 in good health. Both conserved end residues are part of each CDR3. A D gene is named only where the DNA matches it firmly. Where a row states a size, it is once, few, many or the class of an expanded clone; other rows omit it.

j_gene	d_gene	v_gene	abundance	CDR3aa	CDR3nt
TRBJ1-2	.	TRBV2	.	CASSARFGQGPNYGYTF	TGTGCCAGCAGTGCAAGGTTTGGGCAGGGACCTAACTATGGCTACACCTTC
TRBJ1-1	TRBD1	TRBV12-3/TRBV12-4	few	CASSDRDRGGAFF	TGTGCCAGCAGTGACCGGGACAGGGGCGGAGCTTTCTTT
TRBJ2-1	.	TRBV11-2	few	CASSLLHEQFF	TGTGCCAGCAGCCTCCTACATGAGCAGTTCTTC
TRBJ2-6	.	TRBV6-2/TRBV6-3	.	CASSYAGTGANVLTF	TGTGCCAGCAGTTACGCTGGAACTGGGGCCAACGTCCTGACTTTC
TRBJ2-1	TRBD2	TRBV6-2/TRBV6-3	few	CASRGPGLAGSYNEQFF	TGTGCCAGCAGGGGTCCGGGACTAGCGGGATCCTACAATGAGCAGTTCTTC
TRBJ2-1	.	TRBV28	.	CASSLDHRVYNEQFF	TGTGCCAGCAGTTTAGATCACAGGGTATACAATGAGCAGTTCTTC
TRBJ1-1	.	TRBV7-2	many	CASSAAVNTEAFF	TGTGCCAGCAGCGCGGCGGTGAACACTGAAGCTTTCTTT
TRBJ2-1	.	TRBV7-9	.	CASSLGPHGQFF	TGTGCCAGCAGCTTAGGACCCCACGGGCAGTTCTTC
TRBJ2-7	TRBD2	TRBV27	.	CASSGLAGGEQYF	TGTGCCAGCTCGGGACTAGCGGGAGGAGAGCAGTACTTC
TRBJ2-7	.	TRBV6-5	.	CASSYSSMWASYEQYF	TGTGCCAGCAGTTACTCGAGCATGTGGGCCTCATACGAGCAGTACTTC
TRBJ2-7	.	TRBV5-1	many	CASSLGGENYEQYF	TGCGCCAGCAGCTTGGGGGGCGAAAACTACGAGCAGTACTTC
TRBJ2-7	.	TRBV7-2	few	CASSLRAGESSYEQYF	TGTGCCAGCAGCTTGAGGGCGGGTGAAAGCTCCTACGAGCAGTACTTC
TRBJ2-1	.	TRBV9	.	CASSVELHGDTTYNEQFF	TGTGCCAGCAGCGTAGAGCTGCATGGGGACACGACCTACAATGAGCAGTTCTTC
TRBJ1-5	.	TRBV28	.	CASSSTDLFSNQPQHF	TGTGCCAGCAGTTCTACGGACTTATTCAGCAATCAGCCCCAGCATTTT
TRBJ2-1	.	TRBV24-1	few	CATRRRELGGEQFF	TGTGCCACCAGGCGGAGGGAGTTGGGTGGCGAGCAGTTCTTC
TRBJ2-5	.	TRBV3-1	.	CASSSRNLRQEGETQYF	TGTGCCAGCAGCTCCCGAAACCTTAGACAGGAGGGCGAGACCCAGTACTTC
TRBJ1-5	TRBD1	TRBV20-1	few	CSATGQSFSYSNQPQHF	TGCAGTGCCACGGGACAGAGCTTCTCTTATAGCAATCAGCCCCAGCATTTT
TRBJ2-3	TRBD2	TRBV29-1	.	CSVLEPGLATDTQYF	TGCAGCGTTCTAGAACCGGGACTAGCCACAGATACGCAGTATTTT
TRBJ2-7	TRBD2	TRBV7-6	.	CASSLELAGGVQYF	TGTGCCAGCAGCTTAGAACTAGCGGGAGGGGTGCAGTACTTC
TRBJ2-2	.	TRBV9	few	CASNPGANTGELFF	TGTGCCAGCAACCCGGGGGCGAACACCGGGGAGCTGTTTTTT
TRBJ1-1	.	TRBV20-1	.	CSARVTGENTEAFF	TGCAGTGCTAGAGTGACAGGAGAAAACACTGAAGCTTTCTTT
TRBJ2-7	.	TRBV6-1	few	CASRDDIVDPYEQYF	TGTGCCAGCAGGGATGACATCGTGGATCCCTACGAGCAGTACTTC
TRBJ2-7	.	TRBV3-1	many	CASSDRGSYEQYF	TGTGCCAGCAGCGATCGGGGGTCCTACGAGCAGTACTTC
TRBJ2-5	TRBD1	TRBV7-9	few	CASREQGAETQYF	TGTGCCAGCAGGGAGCAGGGGGCAGAGACCCAGTACTTC
TRBJ2-7	.	TRBV7-9	.	CASSPRGRSGLYF	TGTGCCAGCAGCCCTCGGGGGAGGTCGGGCTTGTACTTC
TRBJ2-3	TRBD2	TRBV6-4	.	CASILQRGGGTDTQYF	TGTGCCAGCATCCTCCAGCGGGGGGGTGGCACAGATACGCAGTATTTT
TRBJ2-5	.	TRBV15	many	CATSRVVGDGETQYF	TGTGCCACCAGCAGAGTGGTCGGGGATGGGGAGACCCAGTACTTC
TRBJ2-1	TRBD2	TRBV5-1	.	CASSFTGTSSYNEQFF	TGCGCCAGCAGCTTTACCGGGACTAGCTCCTACAATGAGCAGTTCTTC
TRBJ2-5	.	TRBV28	few	CASSFLVSPRTEAQYF	TGTGCCAGCAGTTTTCTTGTTTCCCCGAGGACGGAGGCCCAGTACTTC
TRBJ2-4	TRBD2	TRBV3-1	.	CASSQDPGRGIGWASWNIQYF	TGTGCCAGCAGCCAAGATCCGGGGAGGGGTATCGGGTGGGCGTCCTGGAACATTCAGTACTTC
TRBJ2-7	.	TRBV27	few	CASALGNSFSEQYF	TGTGCCAGCGCCCTTGGGAATTCTTTCTCCGAGCAGTACTTC
TRBJ1-5	.	TRBV25-1	few	CASSEQGQPQHF	TGTGCCAGCAGTGAACAAGGTCAGCCCCAGCATTTT
TRBJ2-2	.	TRBV12-3/TRBV12-4	.	CASSSTLPQGLQTHTGELFF	TGTGCCAGCAGTTCTACCCTCCCACAGGGACTGCAGACCCACACCGGGGAGCTGTTTTTT
TRBJ2-5	TRBD2	TRBV4-3	.	CASSPALPAGVIIETRYF	TGCGCCAGCAGCCCCGCCCTACCAGCGGGAGTTATCATAGAGACCCGGTACTTC
TRBJ2-7	.	TRBV20-1	many	CSARGQGLEQYF	TGCAGTGCTAGAGGCCAGGGATTAGAGCAGTACTTC
TRBJ2-3	TRBD2	TRBV12-3/TRBV12-4	few	CASSYSGRAGTDTQYF	TGTGCCAGCAGCTATAGCGGGAGGGCCGGCACAGATACGCAGTATTTT
TRBJ2-1	.	TRBV20-1	.	CSADGVGSFNEQFF	TGCAGTGCCGACGGGGTAGGGAGCTTCAATGAGCAGTTCTTC
TRBJ2-2	TRBD1	TRBV12-3/TRBV12-4	many	CASSPRQGANTGELFF	TGTGCCAGCAGTCCCCGACAGGGGGCGAACACCGGGGAGCTGTTTTTT
TRBJ2-1	.	TRBV4-2	many	CASSHTGTFSYNEQFF	TGTGCCAGCAGCCACACCGGGACTTTCTCCTACAATGAGCAGTTCTTC
TRBJ2-3	.	TRBV11-2	.	CASSSPRFSPDTQYF	TGTGCCAGCAGCTCCCCGCGATTTTCTCCAGATACGCAGTATTTT
TRBJ2-3	TRBD2	TRBV28	few	CASSSSGTSGRADTQYF	TGTGCCAGCAGTTCGTCAGGGACTAGCGGGAGGGCTGATACGCAGTATTTT
TRBJ2-2	.	TRBV25-1	few	CASSDKGSGELFF	TGTGCCAGCAGTGATAAGGGTTCCGGGGAGCTGTTTTTT
TRBJ2-5	.	TRBV5-1	many	CASSSERKPPQETQYF	TGCGCCAGCAGCTCCGAAAGAAAGCCCCCCCAAGAGACCCAGTACTTC
TRBJ1-6	.	TRBV2	.	CASSEALRTINSPLHF	TGTGCCAGCAGTGAAGCGCTTCGGACGATCAATTCACCCCTCCACTTT
TRBJ2-1	.	TRBV20-1	few	CSARDPQKGWGEQFF	TGCAGTGCTAGAGATCCCCAAAAGGGGTGGGGGGAGCAGTTCTTC
TRBJ2-3	TRBD2	TRBV5-1	many	CASIAGAGDTQYF	TGCGCCAGCATAGCGGGAGCTGGGGATACGCAGTATTTT
TRBJ2-1	TRBD2	TRBV5-1	.	CASSLDGGYEQFF	TGCGCCAGCAGCTTGGACGGGGGGTATGAGCAGTTCTTC
TRBJ2-2	TRBD1	TRBV14	few	CASSSTGATGELFF	TGTGCCAGCAGCTCGACAGGGGCCACCGGGGAGCTGTTTTTT
TRBJ2-7	TRBD1	TRBV24-1	many	CATSRQGIYEQYF	TGTGCCACCAGCCGACAGGGGATCTACGAGCAGTACTTC